Many counts were recorded for the clone carrying this TCR beta chain. Its antigen is unidentified. Each CDR3 protein is one row after TCRdb ran MiXCR on the reads. This table holds roughly 69,000 distinct CDR3 sequences, roughly 28% found once. These data originate in a study of T cell repertoires in cytomegalovirus infection. From germline, CDR1 is SGHVS and CDR2 FNYEAQ. The ends were cut back, 1 base at V and 0 bases at J, with 13 bases in the middle. CDR3 length equals 16 residues. The starting material was CD8+ T cells from cultured PBMCs, obtained from culture after CMV antigen stimulation. The sequence was collected from a human donor in good health (CMV status not recorded). Some clones in this sample may be carry-over from other donors' samples. The chain combines TRBV7-6 with TRBJ2-7, with D possibly matching TRBD1 (5 bases). The CDR3 protein is CASSLEGSKTSYEQYF. The CDR3 nucleotides read TGTGCCAGCAGCTTAGAGGGGTCCAAAACCTCCTACGAGCAGTACTTC.